A single sample gave rise to the 11 T cell receptor beta chains below, sequenced in a study of blood T cell repertoires in COVID-19. Here immunoSEQ multiplex PCR was the method, and the copy in TCRdb shows in-frame clones only, minus some. The sample contains roughly 110,000 clones, 70% to 90% of which appear only once. Material: peripheral blood. Every receptor here comes from a woman in her forties or fifties with acute or convalescent COVID-19.

The J gene is TRBJ2-5, the V gene TRBV5-4; TRBD2 agrees at 11 bases. V was pared by 4 bases and J by 6 bases, with 5 bases of the junction left unmatched. The CDR3 runs 14 residues. Germline CDR1 reads SGHNT; CDR2 reads YYREEE (reference sequence). The CDR3 sequence is CASSLTSGGQTQYF. DNA for the CDR3: TGTGCCAGCAGCCTAACTAGCGGGGGACAGACCCAGTACTTC.

The CDR3 reads CASSRSEGDTEAFF. CDR3 DNA: TGTGCCAGCAGCCGCTCGGAAGGGGACACTGAAGCTTTCTTT. This chain links TRBV3-1 (or the pseudogene TRBV3-2) with TRBJ1-1; TRBD1 is a possible D gene (5 bases). The V end lost 4 bases, the J end lost 3 bases, and 12 bases lay between the germline ends. Germline CDR1 and CDR2: LGHDT and YNNKEL (reference sequence). This CDR3 has 14 residues.

V gene TRBV12-3 or TRBV12-4 combines with J gene TRBJ1-1; tentative D call: TRBD1 (5 bases). The V gene lost 3 bases and the J gene lost 7 bases, with 6 bases spanning the gap. CDR3 size: 11 residues. In nucleotides, the CDR3 is TGTGCCAGCAGTTTTAGGGGTGAAGCTTTCTTT. Its translation: CASSFRGEAFF.

This clone was detected a few times. This rearrangement joins TRBV9 to TRBJ1-1; 12 nucleotides line up with TRBD1. CDR3 size: 18 residues. The ends lost 3 bases at V and 1 base at J; junction bases unmatched: 10. Germline CDR1 is SGDLS and CDR2 is YYNGEE. In nucleotides, the CDR3 is TGTGCCAGCAGCGCCGGACCGGGACAGGGGGCGGAGAACACTGAAGCTTTCTTT. Its protein product is CASSAGPGQGAENTEAFF.

This sequence joins TRBV27 and TRBJ2-6; D not certain. The CDR3 has 13 amino acids. CDR1 MNHEY and CDR2 SMNVEV come from the germline V gene (reference sequence). Trimming removed 3 bases from V and 4 bases from J, with 4 bases in between. The CDR3 bases are TGTGCCAGCAGTTTGGGCGGGGCCAACGTCCTGACTTTC. This sequence encodes CASSLGGANVLTF. The entire variable domain, with the rest obtained from reference TRBV27 and TRBJ2-6, is as follows: EAQVTQNPRYLITVTGKKLTVTCSQNMNHEYMSWYRQDPGLGLRQIYYSMNVEVTDKGDVPEGYKVSRKEKRNFPLILESPSPNQTSLYFCASSLGGANVLTFGAGSRLTVL.

This chain joins TRBV5-1 and TRBJ1-1, with 7 bases fitting TRBD1. V gave up 6 bases and J gave up 2 bases; unmatched junction bases: 7. Per the germline V gene, CDR1 is SGHRS and CDR2 is YFSETQ. This CDR3 is built from 14 residues. This CDR3 is CASTLGTANTEAFF. For the CDR3, the DNA is TGCGCCAGCACCCTTGGGACAGCCAACACTGAAGCTTTCTTT. The full variable domain, rest sourced from reference TRBV5-1 and TRBJ1-1, is KAGVTQTPRYLIKTRGQQVTLSCSPISGHRSVSWYQQTPGQGLQFLFEYFSETQRNKGNFPGRFSGRQFSNSRSEMNVSTLELGDSALYLCASTLGTANTEAFFGQGTRLTVV.

This chain connects TRBV11-2 to TRBJ2-7; D remains unclear. The V and J ends lost 1 base and 3 bases respectively, with 7 bases between them. The germline gives CDR1 SGHAT, CDR2 FQNNGV. The CDR3 contains 13 residues. The CDR3 bases are TGTGCCAGCAGCTTAGTCCCCCGCTACGAGCAGTACTTC. Translated: CASSLVPRYEQYF. Looking up the rest from reference TRBV11-2 and TRBJ2-7 gives the full variable domain: EAGVAQSPRYKIIEKRQSVAFWCNPISGHATLYWYQQILGQGPKLLIQFQNNGVVDDSQLPKDRFSAERLKGVDSTLKIQPAKLEDSAVYLCASSLVPRYEQYFGPGTRLTVT.

The V gene is TRBV28, the J gene TRBJ2-7; 10 positions agree with TRBD2. The germline V gene has CDR1 MDHEN and CDR2 SYDVKM. The CDR3 covers 14 residues. J lost 4 bases, V lost 7 bases, and 7 bases had no gene match. The CDR3 spells CASKTGTSAYEQYF. Here the CDR3 DNA reads TGTGCCAGCAAAACCGGGACTAGCGCATACGAGCAGTACTTC.

The chain links TRBV6-2 or TRBV6-3 to TRBJ1-5; D not certain. The ends were cut back, 6 bases at V and 0 bases at J, with 12 bases in the middle. Germline V lookup: CDR1 MNHEY, CDR2 SVGEGT. The CDR3 is 15 amino acids. CDR3 region: CASSRALDSNQPQHF. The CDR3 nucleotides are TGTGCCAGCAGCCGGGCCCTTGATAGCAATCAGCCCCAGCATTTT.

In this sample, this clone turned up a few times. The chain is built from TRBV7-2 and TRBJ2-7, with D maybe TRBD2 (6 bases). CDR1 is SGHTA, CDR2 FQGNSA, per germline. Deletions cut 6 bases from V and 6 bases from J, with 15 bases between. The CDR3 loop spans 13 amino acids. The CDR3 nucleotides read TGTGCCAGCAGTAACCGGGAGAGGAGCGAGCAGTACTTC. Its protein product is CASSNRERSEQYF.

The rearrangement links TRBV2 to TRBJ2-3; tentatively, D is TRBD2 (5 bases). The V and J ends lost 10 bases and 4 bases respectively, with 15 bases between them. Per germline, CDR1 SNHLY and CDR2 FYNNEI. The CDR3 is 13 amino acids. The DNA of the CDR3 is TGTGCCACCCAGATTGGGAGCGCAGATACGCAGTATTTT. It specifies CATQIGSADTQYF.